These 15 T cell receptor beta chains originate from one sample sequenced in a study of tumor-infiltrating lymphocytes in primary liver carcinoma. The template, approximately 500 ng total RNA, yielded TCR beta cDNA made with a constant-region primer. What produced the TCR beta libraries was three nested multiplex PCR rounds using slightly modified ARM-PCR. With TRBV1-TRBV30 forward primers and a C-beta reverse primer, the first two PCR rounds were run for around 11 cycles each. MiXCR was run by TCRdb on the multiplex PCR reads, yielding one entry per CDR3 protein. The profile covers about 350,000 distinct CDR3 sequences, with approximately 65% appearing a single time and about 6.5% taken by the ten largest. It was unsorted whole blood that yielded blood RNA, and germline DNA was also extracted. Material: peripheral blood. The receptor set was obtained from a man in his forties with primary liver carcinoma and hepatitis B virus infection.

As to this clonotype: One junction end does not reproduce the germline sequence, and a read error may be involved. The chain carries TRBV11-2 and TRBJ2-7, with a weak D call TRBD2 (6 bases). The CDR3 is 14 amino acids. Germline V gives CDR1 SGHAT, CDR2 FQNNGV. This CDR3 is CVSSPQVGGYEQYF. In nucleotides, the CDR3 is TGTGTCAGCAGCCCCCAGGTGGGAGGCTACGAGCAGTACTTC.

The rearrangement uses TRBV11-2 and TRBJ2-3, with 7 bases that match TRBD2. CDR3 length equals 15 residues. V dropped 7 bases and J dropped 2; count of bases not matched to a gene: 9. Per germline, CDR1 SGHAT and CDR2 FQNNGV. Written as DNA, the CDR3 is TGTGCCAGCAACGCTGACGGGGGGAACACAGATACGCAGTATTTT. Its protein product is CASNADGGNTDTQYF.

Remarks on this clonotype: An end of the junction does not agree with germline; a read error may underlie this. V is TRBV6-5 and J is TRBJ1-2, with D perhaps matching TRBD1 (5 bases). The CDR3 is 13 amino acids. Germline-derived CDR1 and CDR2 are MNHEY and SVGAGI. The CDR3 DNA is TGTGCCAGCAGTTATCAGGGACTCACTGGCTACATCTTC. Translation: CASSYQGLTGYIF.

Points on this clonotype: A much bigger clone sits one base away, suggesting this may be a read error. The chain recombines TRBV10-2 with TRBJ2-2; D unclear. The germline gives CDR1 WSHSY, CDR2 SAAADI. The CDR3 extends over 15 amino acids. DNA of the CDR3: TGCTCCAGCAGCGCCCCGTTCAGAAGGTCCGGGGAGCTGTTTTTT. The encoded protein is CSSSAPFRRSGELFF.

This clonotype came up many times. J is TRBJ2-7 and V is TRBV14; D gene unclear. The CDR3 has 13 amino acids. Trimming pared 1 base from V and 4 bases from J, leaving 8 bases between. Germline CDR1 and CDR2: SGHDN and FVKESK. The CDR3 region has the DNA TGTGCCAGCAGCCAAGTAGCCGATTACGAGCAGTACTTC. Encoded protein: CASSQVADYEQYF.

V is TRBV11-2 and J is TRBJ2-7; 9 nucleotides agree with TRBD2. V lost 5 bases to trimming and J lost 12 bases; unmatched junction nucleotides: 14. Germline V gives CDR1 SGHAT, CDR2 FQNNGV. The CDR3 loop spans 14 amino acids. CDR3: CASSRRLADYGRYF. The CDR3 nucleotides read TGTGCCAGCAGCCGGCGACTAGCGGATTACGGGCGGTACTTC.

The rearrangement uses TRBV6-1 and TRBJ2-3; 14 bases map to TRBD2. V lost 5 bases and J lost 5; bases outside the gene matches: 6. Looked up from germline, CDR1 is MNHNS and CDR2 is SASEGT. This CDR3 comprises 16 residues. CDR3 loop: CASSTRGLAGVDTQYF. CDR3 nucleotide sequence: TGTGCCAGCAGTACCAGGGGACTAGCGGGAGTAGATACGCAGTATTTT.

Details on this clonotype: The conserved closing phenylalanine or tryptophan is absent in this CDR3, likely reflecting a read error. The chain couples TRBV7-9 to TRBJ2-1; no reliable D call. This CDR3 comprises 16 residues. The V gene's germline CDR1 is SEHNR and CDR2 FQNEAQ (reference sequence). V was cut by 3 bases and J by 4 bases, with 16 bases left in between. The chain's CDR3 is CASSFSGGPPYNEQFL. The DNA of the CDR3 is TGTGCCAGCAGCTTCTCAGGTGGACCACCGTACAATGAGCAGTTCTTA.

As to this clonotype: One end of the junction varies from germline; a read error may be responsible. V gene TRBV5-4 combines with J gene TRBJ2-5; TRBD1 matches at 8 bases. CDR1 is SGHNT, CDR2 YYREEE, per germline (reference sequence). The CDR3 totals 13 residues. The CDR3 DNA reads as TGTACCAGCAGCTTGGGGGACAGGGAGACCCAGTACTTC. This encodes CTSSLGDRETQYF.

There are many counts of this clonotype. This sequence joins TRBV6-5 and TRBJ1-6; D is undetermined. The germline V gene encodes CDR1 MNHEY and CDR2 SVGAGI. There are 15 residues in the CDR3. V was pared by 4 bases and J by 7 bases, with 14 bases between. This CDR3 reads CASSSSRRENSPLHF. In nucleotides, the CDR3 is TGTGCCAGCAGTTCGTCCAGACGGGAAAATTCACCCCTCCACTTT.

This clonotype was found many times. This rearrangement joins TRBV4-3 to TRBJ1-2; no clear D gene. The CDR3 contains 16 residues. V shed 1 base and J shed 4 bases, with 16 bases lying between them. The V gene's germline CDR1 is LGHNA and CDR2 YSLEER. CDR3 sequence: CASSQGNGRLIYGYTF. The CDR3 DNA sequence: TGCGCCAGCAGCCAAGGGAACGGACGATTGATCTATGGCTACACCTTC.

A remark on this clonotype: This may stem from a read error, because a much larger clone lies one nucleotide away. The V gene is TRBV6-1, the J gene TRBJ1-3; 7 nucleotides match TRBD1. V shed 4 bases, J shed 8 bases, and the junction held 8 bases outside the gene matches. The CDR3 loop spans 14 amino acids. In germline, CDR1 is MNHNS, CDR2 SASEGT. The CDR3 spells CASSAGTVGDTIYF. The CDR3 bases are TGTGCCAGCAGTGCCGGGACAGTCGGAGACACCATATATTTT.

Regarding this clonotype: One end of the junction is discordant with germline, which a read error may explain. V usage is TRBV6-1 and J usage is TRBJ1-2, with D hard to call. In germline, CDR1 is MNHNS, CDR2 SASEGT. The length of the CDR3 is 13 residues. The CDR3 protein is CANSLGFDYGYTF. The DNA for the CDR3 is TGTGCCAACAGTCTCGGTTTCGACTATGGCTACACCTTC.

V is TRBV14 and J is TRBJ2-3; 11 bases agree with TRBD2. This CDR3 is 17 amino acids long. Trimming at V came to 3 bases and at J to 2 bases, leaving 7 bases not matched to a gene. Germline values: CDR1 SGHDN, CDR2 FVKESK. The CDR3 protein is CASSHLLAGEVTDTQYF. The CDR3 coding sequence is TGTGCCAGCAGCCACTTACTAGCGGGAGAAGTCACAGATACGCAGTATTTT.

This clonotype was seen more than once but under ten times. V and J are TRBV4-3 and TRBJ2-2, with D unresolved. The CDR3 has 18 amino acids. V dropped 0 bases and J dropped 0 bases, with 14 bases sitting between them. The germline V gene has CDR1 LGHNA and CDR2 YSLEER. CDR3 residues: CASSQDFTISANTGELFF. CDR3 DNA sequence: TGCGCCAGCAGCCAAGATTTTACGATAAGCGCGAACACCGGGGAGCTGTTTTTT.